These 25 T cell receptor beta chains were sequenced from one sample in a study of blood T cell repertoires in COVID-19. Clones were read by immunoSEQ multiplex PCR, and TCRdb kept only the in-frame ones, dropping some. Of about 300,000 clones in the sample, more than 75% were seen once. The sequenced material came from peripheral blood. The receptors come from a man in his 70s with acute or convalescent COVID-19.

V gene TRBV6-6 combines with J gene TRBJ2-3; TRBD1 matches 9 bases. The germline V gene has CDR1 MNHNY and CDR2 SVGAGI (reference sequence). The CDR3 has 17 residues. The V segment lost 5 bases and the J segment 0 bases; nucleotides outside the gene matches: 9. The CDR3 sequence: CASSPPSGQGSTDTQYF. CDR3 nucleotides: TGTGCCAGCAGTCCTCCGTCGGGACAGGGCAGCACAGATACGCAGTATTTT.

The CDR3 DNA is TGTGCCAGCAGCCCCGGGCCGGGGGAAACGCAGTATTTT. This encodes CASSPGPGETQYF. The chain has TRBV11-3 and TRBJ2-3, with a tentative D call TRBD2 (6 bases). Germline lookup yields CDR1 SGHNT and CDR2 YENEEA. The ends were cut back, 5 bases at V and 9 bases at J, with 15 bases in the middle. The CDR3 has 13 residues. The variable domain in full, completed from reference TRBV11-3 and TRBJ2-3, reads EAGVVQSPRYKIIEKKQPVAFWCNPISGHNTLYWYLQNLGQGPELLIRYENEEAVDDSQLPKDRFSAERLKGVDSTLKIQPAELGDSAVYLCASSPGPGETQYFGPGTRLTVL.

The rearrangement joins TRBV7-2 to TRBJ2-1; 10 bases agree with TRBD2. Germline V CDR1 and CDR2: SGHTA, FQGNSA. CDR3 length equals 15 residues. V lost 5 bases and J lost 3; bases outside the gene matches: 4. CDR3 DNA: TGTGCCAGCAGCCTTCAGCGGGGGGGCTACAATGAGCAGTTCTTC. Protein: CASSLQRGGYNEQFF.

The chain links TRBV6-5 to TRBJ2-5, with D perhaps matching TRBD2 (7 bases). CDR3 size: 15 residues. The V and J ends lost 6 bases and 1 base respectively, with 15 bases between them. The germline V gene encodes CDR1 MNHEY and CDR2 SVGAGI. CDR3 nucleotides: TGTGCCAGCAGAGGGGGGGACATGGGCCAAGAGACCCAGTACTTC. Translation: CASRGGDMGQETQYF.

CDR3 sequence: CASSVEGRGGYTF. The CDR3, as DNA: TGTGCCAGCAGCGTAGAAGGCAGGGGCGGCTACACCTTC. The V gene is TRBV9, the J gene TRBJ1-2; D is perhaps TRBD1 (6 bases). Germline V gives CDR1 SGDLS, CDR2 YYNGEE. CDR3 length: 13 amino acids. Between the trimmed V and J ends, which lost 0 bases and 8 bases, there was a span of 11 bases. Full variable domain (missing parts from reference TRBV9 and TRBJ1-2): DSGVTQTPKHLITATGQRVTLRCSPRSGDLSVYWYQQSLDQGLQFLIQYYNGEERAKGNILERFSAQQFPDLHSELNLSSLELGDSALYFCASSVEGRGGYTFGSGTRLTVV.

This clone was detected only once. The chain has TRBV19 and TRBJ1-2, with 10 bases matching TRBD1. V gave up 7 bases and J gave up 5 bases; unmatched junction bases: 10. The CDR3 is 15 amino acids. Germline values: CDR1 LNHDA, CDR2 SQIVND (reference sequence). CDR3: CASNGGQGLMYGYTF. The CDR3 nucleotides read TGTGCCAGTAACGGGGGACAGGGGCTTATGTATGGCTACACCTTC.

The chain is built from TRBV11-2 and TRBJ2-3, with 8 bases identical to TRBD2. The V gene end was trimmed by 3 bases and the J gene end by 6 bases; junction bases not matched to a gene: 8. CDR1 and CDR2 (germline): SGHAT, FQNNGV. CDR3 length: 15 amino acids. The CDR3 DNA sequence: TGTGCCAGCAGCTTTGTCAGGCGGGGGGAGGATACGCAGTATTTT. It specifies CASSFVRRGEDTQYF.

V and J are TRBV6-6 and TRBJ2-7; 9 bases are a match to TRBD1. J was trimmed by 2 bases and V by 6 bases; bases with no gene match: 8. This CDR3 is 15 amino acids long. CDR1 is MNHNY, CDR2 SVGAGI, per germline (reference sequence). The CDR3, as DNA: TGTGCCAGCAGCCTACCGCGGGACAGGGCCTACGAGCAGTACTTC. Its translation is CASSLPRDRAYEQYF.

The chain employs TRBV28 and TRBJ2-1; possibly TRBD1 for D (6 bases). This CDR3 comprises 15 residues. Trimming took off 5 bases at V and 6 bases at J, with 17 bases between the two ends. Germline-derived CDR1 and CDR2 are MDHEN and SYDVKM. The CDR3 sequence: CASSPRLTGTNEQFF. The CDR3 DNA is TGTGCCAGCAGTCCCCGTTTAACAGGGACCAATGAGCAGTTCTTC.

The chain couples TRBV24-1 to TRBJ2-7, with TRBD2 identical over 9 bases. Germline values: CDR1 KGHDR, CDR2 SFDVKD. CDR3 size: 13 residues. The V segment lost 9 bases and the J segment 4 bases; nucleotides outside the gene matches: 6. CDR3 sequence reads: CATGPSGAYEQYF. The CDR3 bases are TGTGCCACCGGGCCTAGCGGGGCTTACGAGCAGTACTTC.

The chain joins TRBV5-4 to TRBJ2-1, with 7 nucleotides matching TRBD1. Germline V CDR1 and CDR2: SGHNT, YYREEE (reference sequence). The length of the CDR3 is 14 residues. The trim removed 3 bases at V and 8 bases at J, leaving 8 bases unmatched. CDR3 DNA: TGTGCCAGCAGCTCCATGACAGGGAGCGATGAGCAGTTCTTC. This gives the protein CASSSMTGSDEQFF. Drawing the rest from reference TRBV5-4 and TRBJ2-1, the complete variable domain is ETGVTQSPTHLIKTRGQQVTLRCSSQSGHNTVSWYQQALGQGPQFIFQYYREEENGRGNFPPRFSGLQFPNYSSELNVNALELDDSALYLCASSSMTGSDEQFFGPGTRLTVL.

The chain employs TRBV7-2 and TRBJ1-6; 7 positions match TRBD1. The length of the CDR3 is 14 residues. Unmatched junction bases numbered 11, after V lost 5 bases and J lost 13 bases. From germline, CDR1 is SGHTA and CDR2 FQGNSA. The CDR3 reads CASSRTTGARPLHF. The CDR3 coding sequence is TGTGCCAGCAGCCGGACCACAGGGGCTAGGCCCCTCCACTTT.

The chain employs TRBV6-6 and TRBJ1-2; the match to TRBD1 covers 10 bases. After removal of 4 bases from V and 5 bases from J, the junction contained 7 bases not matched to a gene. In germline, CDR1 is MNHNY, CDR2 SVGAGI (reference sequence). This CDR3 is 15 amino acids long. CDR3 protein: CASSSRQGAWYGYTF. In DNA form, the CDR3 reads TGTGCCAGCAGTTCGAGACAGGGGGCCTGGTATGGCTACACCTTC.

This chain links TRBV28 with TRBJ1-4, with D perhaps matching TRBD1 (5 bases). Trimming shortened V by 2 bases and J by 7 bases, and 8 bases separated the two germline ends. This CDR3 is built from 13 residues. The germline gives CDR1 MDHEN, CDR2 SYDVKM. Here the CDR3 DNA reads TGTGCCAGCAGTTTAGGGGGGGGTGAAAAACTGTTTTTT. Translation: CASSLGGGEKLFF.

A single count supports this clone. Other DNA sequences in this sample translate to the same CDR3. CDR3 loop: CASSSGQGYGYTF. The DNA of the CDR3 is TGTGCCAGCAGCTCCGGACAGGGCTATGGCTACACCTTC. The rearrangement uses TRBV7-2 and TRBJ1-2; 8 bases match TRBD1. V lost 4 bases and J lost 4; bases outside the gene matches: 2. This CDR3 is 13 amino acids long. Germline loops: CDR1 SGHTA, CDR2 FQGNSA.

The sample holds a few counts of this clone. The J gene is TRBJ2-1, the V gene TRBV11-3, with 8 bases fitting TRBD1. Germline lookup yields CDR1 SGHNT and CDR2 YENEEA. The V and J ends lost 2 bases and 6 bases, in that order; junction bases with no gene match: 9. The CDR3 has 16 residues. The CDR3 nucleotides are TGTGCCAGCAGCTTAAATGGACAGGGTGGAGTCAATGAGCAGTTCTTC. Protein product: CASSLNGQGGVNEQFF.

The chain is built from TRBV5-1 and TRBJ1-3, with 10 bases matching TRBD1. CDR3 length: 15 residues. Germline-derived CDR1 and CDR2 are SGHRS and YFSETQ. V shed 4 bases and J 6 bases; nucleotides not matched to a gene: 7. As DNA, the CDR3 is TGCGCCAGCAGCAAATCCGGACAGGGGGAAAACACCATATATTTT. Translation: CASSKSGQGENTIYF.

The chain uses TRBV12-3 or TRBV12-4 and TRBJ2-3; the D is unclear. The CDR3 runs to 12 residues. The V end lost 6 bases, the J end lost 7 bases, and 11 bases lay between the germline ends. The CDR3 region has the DNA TGTGCCAGCAGCCCGGGTGCGAATACGCAGTATTTT. Its translation is CASSPGANTQYF.

This chain uses TRBV5-1 with TRBJ1-5; 9 positions match TRBD1. Germline CDR1 reads SGHRS; CDR2 reads YFSETQ. The CDR3 is 15 residues long. Trimming at V came to 5 bases and at J to 8 bases, leaving 11 bases not matched to a gene. In DNA form, the CDR3 reads TGCGCCAGCAGGGAGGGGGACAGGGACGCGGAGCCCCAGCATTTT. Its translation: CASREGDRDAEPQHF.

The chain combines TRBV24-1 with TRBJ2-1, with TRBD1 matching 8 bases. This CDR3 contains 14 residues. The V and J ends lost 5 bases and 4 bases, in that order; junction bases with no gene match: 3. Germline V gene data show CDR1 as KGHDR and CDR2 as SFDVKD. The CDR3 loop reads CATSAGGGYNEQFF. CDR3 coding DNA: TGTGCCACCAGTGCAGGGGGCGGTTACAATGAGCAGTTCTTC.

As for this clone: The identical CDR3 is also encoded by other nucleotide sequences in the sample. This chain joins TRBV19 and TRBJ2-2, with TRBD1 identical over 12 bases. Germline CDR1 and CDR2: LNHDA and SQIVND (reference sequence). J gave up 6 bases and V 4 bases, and 3 bases lay outside the gene matches. This CDR3 is 15 amino acids long. CDR3 residues: CASSTGTGGAGELFF. In DNA form, the CDR3 reads TGTGCCAGTAGTACCGGGACAGGGGGCGCCGGGGAGCTGTTTTTT.

The chain recombines TRBV28 with TRBJ1-1; 10 nucleotides line up with TRBD1. V lost 7 bases, J lost 11 bases, and 13 bases stayed unmatched. The CDR3 has 14 amino acids. Germline loops: CDR1 MDHEN, CDR2 SYDVKM. CDR3 protein: CASTLSGTGAEAFF. CDR3 DNA sequence: TGTGCCAGCACCCTATCCGGGACAGGGGCGGAGGCTTTCTTT.

The table lists this clone with a few counts. The V gene is TRBV19, the J gene TRBJ1-5, with 9 positions matching TRBD1. There are 18 residues in the CDR3. With 6 bases clipped from V and 1 base from J, the junction kept 13 bases outside the gene matches. Germline V gene data show CDR1 as LNHDA and CDR2 as SQIVND (reference sequence). CDR3 nucleotide sequence: TGTGCCAGTAGCCGACTGCCGGGACAGGGCCCGAGCAATCAGCCCCAGCATTTT. This translates into CASSRLPGQGPSNQPQHF.

In DNA, the CDR3 is TGTGCCAGCAGCCGGGGGGGGACTGGAAACACCATATATTTT. It yields the protein CASSRGGTGNTIYF. The chain combines TRBV28 with TRBJ1-3, with a possible D match to TRBD1 (5 bases). The CDR3 covers 14 residues. Trimming took off 6 bases at V and 2 bases at J, with 11 bases between the two ends. CDR1 is MDHEN, CDR2 SYDVKM, per germline.

The chain links TRBV6-2 or TRBV6-3 to TRBJ1-2, with D uncertain. The CDR3 has 13 residues. Germline assignment: CDR1 MNHEY and CDR2 SVGEGT. Trimming stripped 0 bases from V and 3 bases from J, with 5 bases between. The CDR3 is CASSYSADYGYTF. The CDR3 region has the DNA TGTGCCAGCAGTTACTCGGCGGACTATGGCTACACCTTC.